One sample yielded the 8 T cell receptor beta chains listed below, sequenced in a study of blood T cell repertoires in COVID-19. The table came from immunoSEQ multiplex PCR; TCRdb's copy has only in-frame clones and leaves some out. This table holds some 110,000 clones, approximately 85% found once. Sample: peripheral blood. The origin of the receptors is a man aged 50 to 60 with acute or convalescent COVID-19.

The chain uses TRBV7-9 and TRBJ2-1; 11 bases fit TRBD2. The V gene's germline CDR1 is SEHNR and CDR2 FQNEAQ (reference sequence). V was clipped by 4 bases and J by 5 bases; unmatched bases: 10. The CDR3 length is 17 residues. Here the CDR3 DNA reads TGTGCCAGCAGCTCAAGCTTTAGCGGGAGGGCGAACAATGAGCAGTTCTTC. It translates to CASSSSFSGRANNEQFF.

The chain couples TRBV6-2 or TRBV6-3 to TRBJ2-3, with TRBD1 as a possible D gene (5 bases). Trimming shortened V by 6 bases and J by 0 bases, and 10 bases separated the two germline ends. The CDR3 is 14 amino acids. Germline values: CDR1 MNHEY, CDR2 SVGEGT. The CDR3 here is CASSPGHSTDTQYF. DNA for the CDR3: TGTGCCAGCAGCCCCGGACATAGCACAGATACGCAGTATTTT.

The chain carries TRBV10-3 and TRBJ1-6; D unclear. The CDR3 spans 19 residues. With 2 bases removed from V and 0 bases from J, the gap between germline ends came to 17 bases. Looked up from germline, CDR1 is ENHRY and CDR2 is SYGVKD. CDR3 coding DNA: TGTGCCATCAGTGAGCCAAAAATTCAGGATTACTCCTATAATTCACCCCTCCACTTT. Protein: CAISEPKIQDYSYNSPLHF.

V is TRBV6-2 or TRBV6-3 and J is TRBJ2-1, with 16 bases aligning to TRBD2. CDR1 MNHEY and CDR2 SVGEGT come from the germline V gene. V gave up 5 bases and J gave up 10 bases; unmatched junction bases: 8. CDR3 length: 16 amino acids. The CDR3 protein is CASSREGLAGGGEQFF. The CDR3 DNA is TGTGCCAGCAGTAGAGAGGGACTAGCGGGAGGGGGGGAGCAGTTCTTC.

V usage is TRBV12-5 and J usage is TRBJ2-3, with TRBD2 matching over 14 bases. V lost 6 bases and J lost 2; bases outside the gene matches: 4. In germline, CDR1 is LGHNT, CDR2 FRNRAP. The CDR3 length is 16 residues. The CDR3 bases are TGTGCTAGTGGCTCGGGACTAGCGGGAGTCACAGATACGCAGTATTTT. It yields the protein CASGSGLAGVTDTQYF. Supplemented by reference TRBV12-5 and TRBJ2-3, the full variable domain reads DARVTQTPRHKVTEMGQEVTMRCQPILGHNTVFWYRQTMMQGLELLAYFRNRAPLDDSGMPKDRFSAEMPDATLATLKIQPSEPRDSAVYFCASGSGLAGVTDTQYFGPGTRLTVL.

In its sample, this clone was seen a few times. The CDR3 spells CASSVGTGIHNSPLHF. Written as DNA, the CDR3 is TGTGCCAGCAGTGTCGGGACAGGGATACATAATTCACCCCTCCACTTT. The chain joins TRBV6-1 to TRBJ1-6; 9 bases map to TRBD1. The germline gives CDR1 MNHNS, CDR2 SASEGT. There are 16 residues in the CDR3. After removal of 4 bases from V and 5 bases from J, the junction contained 6 bases not matched to a gene.

The chain employs TRBV7-8 and TRBJ1-3; no definite D call. CDR3 size: 14 residues. CDR1 SGHVS and CDR2 FQNEAQ come from the germline V gene. V was trimmed by 7 bases and J by 0 bases, leaving 10 bases between them. In DNA form, the CDR3 reads TGTGCCAGCACCCCGGGAGGCTCTGGAAACACCATATATTTT. As protein: CASTPGGSGNTIYF.

Concerning this clone itself: Compared with germline, one end of the junction differs, possibly owing to a read error. This chain connects TRBV2 to TRBJ2-4; the D gene is possibly TRBD1 (5 bases). The CDR3 runs 11 residues. Per the germline V gene, CDR1 is SNHLY and CDR2 is FYNNEI. CDR3 loop: CASSESRGLSF. In nucleotides, the CDR3 is TGTGCCAGCAGTGAAAGTAGGGGTCTGAGTTTC. The full variable domain, in which reference TRBV2 and TRBJ2-4 provide the parts outside the CDR3, is EPEVTQTPSHQVTQMGQEVILRCVPISNHLYFYWYRQILGQKVEFLVSFYNNEISEKSEIFDDQFSVERPDGSNFTLKIRSTKLEDSAMYFCASSESRGLSFGAGTRLSVL.